This note documents a single TCR beta chain sequence. Its target is not known. This sample is part of a study of T cell responses to AZD1222 COVID-19 vaccine. The method was immunoSEQ multiplex PCR; TCRdb's version includes in-frame clones alone and lacks a portion of them. The sample records roughly 170,000 clones, 90% to 95% being singletons. Points from the study as a whole: Clonal diversity may have been underestimated in mostly white British donors.

Second-dose schedules of about 4 or about 12 weeks were combined. Germline V lookup: CDR1 SNHLY, CDR2 FYNNEI. With V trimmed by 7 bases and J by 7 bases, 18 bases remained unmatched. The CDR3 is made up of 17 amino acids. The V gene is TRBV2, the J gene TRBJ2-5; 10 bases agree with TRBD2. The clonotype originates from an adult who received the AZD1222 COVID-19 vaccine. The sample here was peripheral blood, taken 28 days after the second AZD1222 dose. CDR3 amino acids: CASTGTSGGALRVTQYF. As DNA, the CDR3 is TGTGCCAGCACCGGAACCAGCGGGGGGGCCCTGCGGGTGACCCAGTACTTC.